The present T cell receptor beta chain was sequenced within a study of identical twins. Points from the study as a whole: The study found excess low generation probability among twin-shared out-of-frame alpha sequences. Conclusions were based on cross-sectional statistical analysis, without following the same donors.

The CDR3 sequence is 15 residues long. CDR1 and CDR2 (germline): DFQATT, SNEGSKA (reference sequence). Trimming removed 3 bases from V and 4 bases from J; junction bases left unmatched: 10. A note on this clonotype: Its specificity is not known.

Using its own MiXCR run on the 5' RACE reads, TCRdb lists one record per CDR3 protein. This sample has 510,000 or so distinct CDR3 sequences, with 12% to 15% found just once. The same specimen was also included in a second study, on yellow fever vaccine responses in identical twins.

The J gene is TRBJ2-7, the V gene TRBV20-1, with 9 bases identical to TRBD1. Source material: CD4+ T cells sorted from blood. The source of this sequence is a woman aged 18-29 years in good health. The CDR3 loop reads CSARKGPGTGYEQYV. CDR3 coding DNA: TGCAGTGCTAGGAAGGGGCCCGGGACAGGGTACGAGCAGTACGTC.